The present T cell receptor beta chain was sequenced within a study of blood T cell repertoires in COVID-19. The CDR3 totals 12 residues. Trimming cost V 5 bases and J 8 bases; bases outside gene matches: 5. CDR1 is SGHTA and CDR2 is FQGNSA in the germline V gene. TCRdb's copy holds only in-frame clones and misses some; the assay was immunoSEQ multiplex PCR. The sample contains around 200,000 clones, around 87% of which appear only once. This sequence was found in a woman under 30 who had recovered from COVID-19. The rearrangement uses TRBV7-2 and TRBJ1-2, with 7 nucleotides matching TRBD1. Sequencing was done on a sample of peripheral blood. CDR3 sequence: CASSPTGYGYTF. The CDR3 nucleotides read TGTGCCAGCAGCCCGACAGGGTACGGCTACACCTTC.